Listed here are 13 T cell receptor beta chains from one sample, sequenced in a study of T cell repertoires in cytomegalovirus infection. Their specific antigens are unknown. One entry per CDR3 protein, called by TCRdb with MiXCR from the reads. The sample contains 450,000 to 650,000 distinct CDR3 sequences, just under 40% of which appear only once. This material consisted of cultured PBMCs, taken from culture after CMV antigen stimulation. The receptors were gathered from a human donor in good health (CMV status not recorded). Some clones in this sample may be carry-over from other donors' samples.

CDR3 bases: TGTGCCAGCAGTTACTGGCAGAGACAAGAGACCCAGTACTTC. Its protein product is CASSYWQRQETQYF. V gene TRBV6-6 combines with J gene TRBJ2-5; no reliable D call. Germline V gene data show CDR1 as MNHNY and CDR2 as SVGAGI (reference sequence). CDR3 size: 14 residues. The ends were cut back, 1 base at V and 2 bases at J, with 8 bases in the middle.

This chain connects TRBV5-6 to TRBJ2-2; D not resolved. Per the germline V gene, CDR1 is SGHDT and CDR2 is YYEEEE. The CDR3 runs to 15 residues. V gave up 4 bases and J gave up 4 bases, with 14 bases separating them. The CDR3 protein is CASSLLRAFTGELFF. The CDR3 nucleotides are TGTGCCAGCAGCCTACTCCGGGCCTTCACCGGGGAGCTGTTTTTT. Based on the CDR3 plus reference TRBV5-6 and TRBJ2-2, the full variable domain is DAGVTQSPTHLIKTRGQQVTLRCSPKSGHDTVSWYQQALGQGPQFIFQYYEEEERQRGNFPDRFSGHQFPNYSSELNVNALLLGDSALYLCASSLLRAFTGELFFGEGSRLTVL.

This clonotype was seen a handful of times. V and J are TRBV7-8 and TRBJ2-7, with TRBD1 identical over 7 bases. V was clipped by 5 bases and J by 5 bases; unmatched bases: 12. This CDR3 has 15 residues. The germline V gene has CDR1 SGHVS and CDR2 FQNEAQ. The CDR3 region is CASSLWTGRLNEQYF. For the CDR3, the DNA is TGTGCCAGCAGCCTCTGGACAGGACGCCTGAACGAGCAGTACTTC.

The CDR3 sequence is CASSLDRQDTQYF. CDR3 sequence (DNA): TGTGCCAGCAGCTTGGACAGGCAAGATACGCAGTATTTT. The chain has TRBV7-2 and TRBJ2-3, with TRBD1 matching 7 bases. V gave up 3 bases and J gave up 5 bases; unmatched junction bases: 2. Germline assignment: CDR1 SGHTA and CDR2 FQGNSA. The CDR3 runs to 13 residues.

The V gene is TRBV6-8, the J gene TRBJ2-1; D might be TRBD2 (6 bases). The germline V and J ends were trimmed by 11 bases and 10 bases, with 15 bases remaining between them. Germline loops: CDR1 MNHGY, CDR2 SAAAGT. This CDR3 region has 11 residues. CDR3 region: CAGGTFGEQFF. CDR3 coding DNA: TGTGCCGGGGGGACCTTCGGGGAGCAGTTCTTC.

The CDR3 coding sequence is TGTGCCAGCAGCTTAGCACAGGGGATGGAGAACATTCAGTACTTC. Amino acid sequence: CASSLAQGMENIQYF. The rearrangement joins TRBV7-9 to TRBJ2-4, with TRBD1 identical over 7 bases. CDR1 SEHNR and CDR2 FQNEAQ come from the germline V gene (reference sequence). The CDR3 runs to 15 residues. Trimming removed 0 bases from V and 7 bases from J; junction bases left unmatched: 6.

This clonotype has a handful of counts. The chain carries TRBV11-2 and TRBJ2-3; D is unresolved. The CDR3 consists of 14 residues. The germline V gene encodes CDR1 SGHAT and CDR2 FQNNGV. V lost 5 bases and J lost 2, with 11 bases in between. CDR3 region: CASSSYRNTDTQYF. The CDR3 DNA reads as TGTGCCAGCAGCAGCTACAGAAACACAGATACGCAGTATTTT.

The V gene is TRBV20-1, the J gene TRBJ2-2; 10 bases are shared with TRBD1. Germline V lookup: CDR1 DFQATT, CDR2 SNEGSKA (reference sequence). The CDR3 extends over 16 amino acids. Trimming cost V 3 bases and J 5 bases; bases outside gene matches: 9. CDR3 coding DNA: TGCAGTGCTAGGACAGGGGGCGCAGGGGTTACCGGGGAGCTGTTTTTT. The encoded protein is CSARTGGAGVTGELFF.

This clonotype has just one count. V and J are TRBV4-1 and TRBJ1-6; D possibly corresponds to TRBD1 (6 bases). Germline V lookup: CDR1 MGHRA, CDR2 YSYEKL. The V end lost 3 bases, the J end lost 7 bases, and 10 bases lay between the germline ends. This CDR3 contains 14 residues. The CDR3 coding sequence is TGCGCCAGCAGCCACGGACAGAACAATTCACCCCTCCACTTT. This codes for CASSHGQNNSPLHF.

This clonotype turned up a few times. The J gene is TRBJ2-1, the V gene TRBV7-8, with a possible D match to TRBD2 (5 bases). Germline lookup yields CDR1 SGHVS and CDR2 FQNEAQ. Between the trimmed V and J ends, which lost 5 bases and 14 bases, there was a span of 25 bases. CDR3 length: 15 amino acids. The CDR3 DNA is TGTGCCAGCAGCCCCCAAAGGATAACTAGTGGGCGGGAGTTCTTC. This encodes CASSPQRITSGREFF.

The chain has TRBV6-2 or TRBV6-3 and TRBJ2-7, with a tentative D call TRBD2 (5 bases). Germline V CDR1 and CDR2: MNHEY, SVGEGT. The V end lost 1 base, the J end lost 3 bases, and 10 bases lay between the germline ends. This CDR3 has 14 amino acids. The CDR3 bases are TGTGCCAGCAGTTACTTCGGGATAGGCTACGAGCAGTACTTC. This gives the protein CASSYFGIGYEQYF.

The chain links TRBV7-8 to TRBJ2-7, with a tentative D call TRBD2 (5 bases). V was clipped by 1 base and J by 2 bases, with 9 bases between them. The CDR3 has 14 residues. Germline assignment: CDR1 SGHVS and CDR2 FQNEAQ. The CDR3 spells CASSLDAGPYEQYF. The CDR3 nucleotides are TGTGCCAGCAGCTTAGATGCGGGTCCCTACGAGCAGTACTTC.

A few counts support this clonotype. This chain connects TRBV12-3 or TRBV12-4 to TRBJ1-6; D possibly corresponds to TRBD1 (5 bases). CDR3 length equals 15 residues. With 6 bases removed from V and 6 bases from J, the gap between germline ends came to 15 bases. The CDR3 loop is CASRNRDGSNSPLHF. In DNA, the CDR3 is TGTGCCAGCAGAAACCGGGACGGATCTAATTCACCCCTCCACTTT.